This T cell receptor beta chain was retrieved from a study of beta chain features in type 1 diabetes. Study background: Examination spanned about 110 million sorted cells from all samples. Overall study findings and caveats: Any PCR bias toward short templates would affect both groups alike. Sequencing of cDNA might inflate the share of cells that strongly express TCR.

Cell sorting via CD45RO/CCR7/CD25/CD127/CD95/CD27 was performed to obtain CD4+ naive, central memory, regulatory and stem cell-like memory cells. This clone has a handful of counts. Its target is not known. CDR3 length: 14 amino acids. CDR1 and CDR2 from the germline V gene are GTSNPN and SVGIG (reference sequence). V shed 1 base and J shed 0 bases, with 9 bases lying between them. Sequenced material consisted of expressed TCRB transcripts (all of the isolated RNA was reverse transcribed). Here immunoSEQ multiplex PCR was the method, and the copy in TCRdb shows in-frame clones only, minus some. Among 250,000 or so clones listed, more than 65% were seen once.

This sequence originates from a young man in good health. The sample consisted of naive CD4+ T cells from blood. V usage is TRBV30 and J usage is TRBJ1-2, with D unresolved. CDR3 in amino acids: CAWSGPGANYGYTF. Written as DNA, the CDR3 is TGTGCCTGGAGTGGGCCAGGCGCTAACTATGGCTACACCTTC.